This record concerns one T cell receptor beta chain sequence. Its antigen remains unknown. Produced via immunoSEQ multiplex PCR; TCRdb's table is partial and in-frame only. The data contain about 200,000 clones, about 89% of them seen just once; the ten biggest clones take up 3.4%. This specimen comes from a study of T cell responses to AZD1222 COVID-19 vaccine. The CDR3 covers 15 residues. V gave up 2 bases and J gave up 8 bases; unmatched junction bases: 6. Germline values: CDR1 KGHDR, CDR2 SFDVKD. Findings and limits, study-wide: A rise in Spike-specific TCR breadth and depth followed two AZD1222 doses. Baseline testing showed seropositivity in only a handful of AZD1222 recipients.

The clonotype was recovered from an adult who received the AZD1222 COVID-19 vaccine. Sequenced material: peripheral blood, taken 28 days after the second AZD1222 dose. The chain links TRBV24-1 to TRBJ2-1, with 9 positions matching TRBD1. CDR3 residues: CATSDYGTGWDEQFF. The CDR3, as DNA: TGTGCCACCAGTGATTATGGGACAGGGTGGGATGAGCAGTTCTTC.